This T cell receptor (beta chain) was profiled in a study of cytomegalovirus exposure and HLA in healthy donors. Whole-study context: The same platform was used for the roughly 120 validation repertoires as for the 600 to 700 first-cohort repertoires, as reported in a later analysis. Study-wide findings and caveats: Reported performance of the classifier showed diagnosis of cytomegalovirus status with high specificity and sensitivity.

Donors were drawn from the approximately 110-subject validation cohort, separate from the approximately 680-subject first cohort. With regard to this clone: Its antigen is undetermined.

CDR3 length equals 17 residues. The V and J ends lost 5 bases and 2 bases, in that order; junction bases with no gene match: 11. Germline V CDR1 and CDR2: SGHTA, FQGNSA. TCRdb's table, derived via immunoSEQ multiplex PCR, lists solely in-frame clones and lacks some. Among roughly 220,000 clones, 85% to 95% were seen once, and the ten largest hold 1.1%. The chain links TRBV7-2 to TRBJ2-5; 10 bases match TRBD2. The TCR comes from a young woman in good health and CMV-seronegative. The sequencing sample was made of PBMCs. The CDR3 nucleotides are TGTGCCAGCAGCCCCGGACTAGCGGAGAAGCAACAAGAGACCCAGTACTTC. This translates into CASSPGLAEKQQETQYF.